Presented here are 30 T cell receptor beta chains from one specimen sequenced in a study of blood T cell repertoires in COVID-19 (dated by TCRdb to 2019 to 2021). The method behind the library was the immunoSEQ multiplex PCR assay. TCRdb provides this immuneACCESS table in a form limited to in-frame rearrangements. Some clones are lacking; in checked studies, under half of them reflect an unresolved V gene, and why the rest are absent is not known. The sample table lists about 160,000 clones, around nine tenths of them with a count of one. Under 13% of the sample is held by the ten biggest clonotypes. Sequenced: peripheral blood. The receptors come from a woman in her 70s with COVID-19, enrolled during active disease.

The V gene is TRBV6-4, the J gene TRBJ1-6, with a weak D call TRBD1 (5 bases). This CDR3 has 14 residues. Trimming left V 4 bases short and J 8 bases short, with 12 bases between. Germline CDR1 MRHNA, CDR2 SNTAGT. This CDR3 reads CASSVISGDSPLHF. CDR3 in DNA: TGTGCCAGCAGTGTCATTTCGGGGGATTCACCCCTCCACTTT.

The chain employs TRBV5-1 and TRBJ2-1; D not certain. The germline V and J ends were trimmed by 0 bases and 1 base, with 11 bases remaining between them. The CDR3 loop spans 16 amino acids. CDR1 SGHRS and CDR2 YFSETQ come from the germline V gene. The CDR3 is CASSLAPGASYNEQFF. For the CDR3, the DNA is TGCGCCAGCAGCTTGGCTCCAGGCGCATCCTACAATGAGCAGTTCTTC.

This clone appeared once. This chain uses TRBV7-9 with TRBJ1-6; 9 nucleotides align to TRBD1. Germline assignment: CDR1 SEHNR and CDR2 FQNEAQ (reference sequence). Unmatched junction bases numbered 5, after V lost 4 bases and J lost 7 bases. The CDR3 totals 15 residues. The DNA for the CDR3 is TGTGCCAGCAGCTCCCGGGGACAGGGAAATTCACCCCTCCACTTT. Translated, it gives CASSSRGQGNSPLHF.

The chain carries TRBV10-2 and TRBJ2-1, with 9 bases matching TRBD1. CDR1 and CDR2 (germline): WSHSY, SAAADI. There are 20 residues in the CDR3. V trimming: 6 bases; J trimming: 4 bases; junction bases outside the gene matches: 22. The CDR3 is CASSRASLTGGLDRYNEQFF. The CDR3 DNA follows: TGCGCCAGCAGCCGCGCTAGCTTAACAGGGGGCTTAGATCGGTACAATGAGCAGTTCTTC.

Only one count was recorded for this clone. CDR3 region: CASSLTRDGGYTF. CDR3 nucleotide sequence: TGTGCCAGCAGTTTGACCAGGGATGGGGGCTACACCTTC. The rearrangement joins TRBV12-3 or TRBV12-4 to TRBJ1-2; D is perhaps TRBD1 (5 bases). Trimming pared 3 bases from V and 8 bases from J, leaving 13 bases between. There are 13 residues in the CDR3.

The gene calls are TRBV2 and TRBJ2-5; TRBD1 agrees at 8 bases. This CDR3 spans 11 amino acids. V lost 11 bases and J lost 7; bases outside the gene matches: 6. The germline CDR1 and CDR2 sequences are SNHLY and FYNNEI. In DNA form, the CDR3 reads TGTGCCGGACAGGGTATGGGGACCCAGTACTTC. Translated, it gives CAGQGMGTQYF. Filled out from reference TRBV2 and TRBJ2-5, the complete variable domain reads EPEVTQTPSHQVTQMGQEVILRCVPISNHLYFYWYRQILGQKVEFLVSFYNNEISEKSEIFDDQFSVERPDGSNFTLKIRSTKLEDSAMYFCAGQGMGTQYFGPGTRLLVL.

V gene TRBV6-6 combines with J gene TRBJ2-5, with D possibly TRBD2 on 5 matching bases. The germline V gene has CDR1 MNHNY and CDR2 SVGAGI (reference sequence). V was pared by 6 bases and J by 2 bases, with 13 bases between. The CDR3 covers 14 residues. DNA for the CDR3: TGTGCCAGCAGACGAGACGGGGAGCAAGAGACCCAGTACTTC. It specifies CASRRDGEQETQYF.

The rearrangement links TRBV9 to TRBJ2-1; 10 nucleotides match TRBD1. CDR1 and CDR2 (germline): SGDLS, YYNGEE. CDR3 length equals 15 residues. With V trimmed by 0 bases and J by 5 bases, 2 bases remained unmatched. The CDR3 here is CASSVGGQGNNEQFF. CDR3 in DNA: TGTGCCAGCAGCGTAGGGGGACAGGGGAACAATGAGCAGTTCTTC.

The chain carries TRBV7-8 and TRBJ1-5; D unclear. V was clipped by 5 bases and J by 5 bases, with 7 bases between them. Germline assignment: CDR1 SGHVS and CDR2 FQNEAQ. CDR3 length equals 12 residues. The CDR3 sequence is CASSRPDQPQHF. Written as DNA, the CDR3 is TGTGCCAGCAGCCGGCCGGATCAGCCCCAGCATTTT.

This chain links TRBV7-3 with TRBJ2-2, with a tentative D call TRBD2 (5 bases). This CDR3 spans 16 amino acids. V lost 3 bases and J 6 bases, leaving 17 bases between the germline ends. Germline V lookup: CDR1 SGHTA, CDR2 FQGTGA. This chain's CDR3 is CASSFFSSLTAGELFF. The CDR3 DNA reads as TGTGCCAGCAGCTTTTTTTCTAGCCTTACCGCCGGGGAGCTGTTTTTT.

The chain uses TRBV23-1 and TRBJ1-3; weak D call: TRBD1 (5 bases). TRBV23-1 is designated an ORF whose function remains uncertain. The V and J ends lost 0 bases and 3 bases respectively, with 9 bases between them. The CDR3 has 15 amino acids. The CDR3 DNA is TGCGCCAGCAGTCAATCGTGGGGGGGTGGAAACACCATATATTTT. Encoded protein: CASSQSWGGGNTIYF.

This sequence joins TRBV18 and TRBJ2-1; 7 bases fit TRBD1. V was pared by 2 bases and J by 6 bases, with 13 bases of the junction left unmatched. CDR1 is KGHSH, CDR2 LQKENI, per germline. The CDR3 runs to 17 residues. The CDR3 loop reads CASSPAQGWRLGNEQFF. CDR3 nucleotides: TGTGCCAGCTCACCAGCACAGGGGTGGCGGTTAGGCAATGAGCAGTTCTTC.

This chain links TRBV10-2 with TRBJ2-3; weak D call: TRBD2 (5 bases). In germline, CDR1 is WSHSY, CDR2 SAAADI. Trimming stripped 10 bases from V and 4 bases from J, with 15 bases between. The CDR3 sequence is 13 residues long. CDR3 sequence reads: CATLVVEADTQYF. The CDR3 DNA reads as TGCGCCACCCTCGTCGTGGAGGCAGATACGCAGTATTTT.

The chain couples TRBV9 to TRBJ2-7; D may be TRBD2 (5 bases). Germline assignment: CDR1 SGDLS and CDR2 YYNGEE. CDR3 length: 14 amino acids. V was trimmed by 4 bases and J by 7 bases, leaving 18 bases between them. CDR3 sequence (DNA): TGTGCCAGCAGCCCTCCCCCTCCACTAGGGGAGCAGTACTTC. Translation gives CASSPPPPLGEQYF.

The V and J genes are TRBV6-6 and TRBJ2-5; 8 bases match TRBD2. The CDR3 spans 15 residues. Losses at the gene ends were 8 bases for V and 4 bases for J; bases not matched to a gene: 12. Germline CDR1 and CDR2: MNHNY and SVGAGI (reference sequence). The CDR3 sequence is CASRPSSGVVETQYF. In nucleotides, the CDR3 is TGTGCCAGCCGGCCGAGTAGCGGGGTAGTAGAGACCCAGTACTTC.

J is TRBJ1-5 and V is TRBV2; no reliable D call. This CDR3 is built from 13 residues. V gave up 6 bases and J gave up 0 bases, with 6 bases separating them. From germline, CDR1 is SNHLY and CDR2 FYNNEI. CDR3 sequence reads: CASSSSSNQPQHF. The CDR3 nucleotides read TGTGCCAGCAGCTCCTCTAGCAATCAGCCCCAGCATTTT.

The chain combines TRBV5-6 with TRBJ1-6; tentative D call: TRBD1 (6 bases). Trimming pared 4 bases from V and 0 bases from J, leaving 14 bases between. From germline, CDR1 is SGHDT and CDR2 YYEEEE. There are 17 residues in the CDR3. The CDR3: CASSPLRGSSYNSPLHF. CDR3 in DNA: TGTGCCAGCAGCCCCCTTAGGGGGAGCTCCTATAATTCACCCCTCCACTTT.

The CDR3 DNA reads as TGTGCCAGTAGTGAACGGACTAGCGGGGGGACAGATACGCAGTATTTT. Residues: CASSERTSGGTDTQYF. The chain employs TRBV19 and TRBJ2-3; 14 bases agree with TRBD2. The CDR3 length is 16 residues. V trimming: 5 bases; J trimming: 3 bases; junction bases outside the gene matches: 4. CDR1 LNHDA and CDR2 SQIVND come from the germline V gene (reference sequence). Variable domain in full (rest from reference TRBV19 and TRBJ2-3): DGGITQSPKYLFRKEGQNVTLSCEQNLNHDAMYWYRQDPGQGLRLIYYSQIVNDFQKGDIAEGYSVSREKKESFPLTVTSAQKNPTAFYLCASSERTSGGTDTQYFGPGTRLTVL.

The rearrangement links TRBV6-5 to TRBJ2-5; D gene uncertain. Trimming stripped 6 bases from V and 5 bases from J, with 13 bases between. The germline V gene has CDR1 MNHEY and CDR2 SVGAGI. The CDR3 sequence is 13 residues long. As DNA, the CDR3 is TGTGCCAGCAGACGGAGAATGGGTGAGACCCAGTACTTC. Translation: CASRRRMGETQYF.

The rearrangement links TRBV5-1 to TRBJ1-5; D gene uncertain. Germline CDR1 SGHRS, CDR2 YFSETQ. The CDR3 runs 14 residues. The ends were cut back, 3 bases at V and 6 bases at J, with 13 bases in the middle. The CDR3 bases are TGCGCCAGCAGCTCGGGAGTGGGGAGTCAGCCCCAGCATTTT. Translated, it gives CASSSGVGSQPQHF.

The chain employs TRBV5-1 and TRBJ1-1, with 11 bases matching TRBD1. The trim removed 4 bases at V and 3 bases at J, leaving 5 bases unmatched. This CDR3 has 15 amino acids. Germline V gene data show CDR1 as SGHRS and CDR2 as YFSETQ. The CDR3, as DNA: TGCGCCAGCAGCGCGGGGGACAGGGGGGACACTGAAGCTTTCTTT. Amino acid sequence: CASSAGDRGDTEAFF.

The chain has TRBV28 and TRBJ2-7; 10 nucleotides line up with TRBD1. The junction had 6 bases not matched to a gene; V was cut back by 7 bases and J by 3 bases. The germline gives CDR1 MDHEN, CDR2 SYDVKM. The CDR3 contains 14 residues. DNA for the CDR3: TGTGCCAGCATGATCCGGGACAGGGGCTACGAGCAGTACTTC. Translating gives CASMIRDRGYEQYF.

The V call is TRBV5-1, the J call TRBJ2-5, with 13 bases aligning to TRBD2. Trimming took 2 bases from V and 4 from J; bases not matched to a gene: 8. Germline assignment: CDR1 SGHRS and CDR2 YFSETQ. The CDR3 has 17 residues. CDR3 nucleotide sequence: TGCGCCAGCAGCTTAGACACAAGACTAGCGGGGGGAGAGACCCAGTACTTC. Translation gives CASSLDTRLAGGETQYF.

V and J are TRBV6-4 and TRBJ1-2, with D maybe TRBD1 (6 bases). CDR3 length: 13 amino acids. The germline V and J ends were trimmed by 6 bases and 11 bases, with 19 bases remaining between them. Germline assignment: CDR1 MRHNA and CDR2 SNTAGT. The chain's CDR3 is CASRVTGTERYTF. The CDR3 DNA is TGTGCCAGCAGAGTTACAGGGACGGAGAGGTACACCTTC.

The V and J genes are TRBV9 and TRBJ1-3, with 12 bases that match TRBD1. The CDR3 loop spans 19 amino acids. Germline CDR1 and CDR2: SGDLS and YYNGEE. The ends lost 2 bases at V and 1 base at J; junction bases unmatched: 10. The CDR3 DNA sequence: TGTGCCAGCAGCGTCGGACCCGGGACAGGGGGCTTGTCTGGAAACACCATATATTTT. Its translation: CASSVGPGTGGLSGNTIYF. Complete variable domain (other parts from reference TRBV9 and TRBJ1-3): DSGVTQTPKHLITATGQRVTLRCSPRSGDLSVYWYQQSLDQGLQFLIQYYNGEERAKGNILERFSAQQFPDLHSELNLSSLELGDSALYFCASSVGPGTGGLSGNTIYFGEGSWLTVV.

This clone occurred a few times. This chain uses TRBV5-4 with TRBJ2-3; a weak D match, TRBD2 (6 bases). This CDR3 has 15 residues. Germline assignment: CDR1 SGHNT and CDR2 YYREEE (reference sequence). Trimming shortened V by 4 bases and J by 6 bases, and 18 bases separated the two germline ends. CDR3 sequence: CASSPRRGPDDTQYF. The CDR3 nucleotides read TGTGCCAGCAGCCCGAGGCGGGGCCCGGACGATACGCAGTATTTT.

This chain links TRBV5-3 with TRBJ1-5, with 9 bases that match TRBD1. TRBV5-3 counts as an open reading frame of uncertain function. The V and J ends lost 4 bases and 8 bases, in that order; junction bases with no gene match: 10. The CDR3 length is 15 residues. The CDR3 sequence is CARSRDREEREPQHF. As DNA, the CDR3 is TGTGCCAGAAGCAGGGACAGGGAGGAAAGGGAGCCCCAGCATTTT.

The V call is TRBV19, the J call TRBJ1-4; TRBD1 might be the D (6 bases). Germline lookup yields CDR1 LNHDA and CDR2 SQIVND (reference sequence). The V end lost 7 bases, the J end lost 10 bases, and 10 bases lay between the germline ends. The CDR3 covers 11 residues. The CDR3: CASTQGGKLFF. As DNA, the CDR3 is TGTGCCAGTACACAGGGTGGAAAACTGTTTTTT.

This rearrangement joins TRBV27 to TRBJ1-2; 9 bases map to TRBD1. Trimming at V came to 8 bases and at J to 6 bases, leaving 4 bases not matched to a gene. Germline assignment: CDR1 MNHEY and CDR2 SMNVEV (reference sequence). The CDR3 has 12 residues. Written as DNA, the CDR3 is TGTGCCAGCGGACAGGGGTACGATGGCTACACCTTC. It is translated as CASGQGYDGYTF.

The chain combines TRBV6-5 with TRBJ1-5, with D unclear. Germline assignment: CDR1 MNHEY and CDR2 SVGAGI. Trimming removed 7 bases from V and 2 bases from J, with 15 bases in between. This CDR3 is 15 amino acids long. CDR3 DNA sequence: TGTGCCAGCATCGTCGGAGGTGTGGGCAATCAGCCCCAGCATTTT. It specifies CASIVGGVGNQPQHF.